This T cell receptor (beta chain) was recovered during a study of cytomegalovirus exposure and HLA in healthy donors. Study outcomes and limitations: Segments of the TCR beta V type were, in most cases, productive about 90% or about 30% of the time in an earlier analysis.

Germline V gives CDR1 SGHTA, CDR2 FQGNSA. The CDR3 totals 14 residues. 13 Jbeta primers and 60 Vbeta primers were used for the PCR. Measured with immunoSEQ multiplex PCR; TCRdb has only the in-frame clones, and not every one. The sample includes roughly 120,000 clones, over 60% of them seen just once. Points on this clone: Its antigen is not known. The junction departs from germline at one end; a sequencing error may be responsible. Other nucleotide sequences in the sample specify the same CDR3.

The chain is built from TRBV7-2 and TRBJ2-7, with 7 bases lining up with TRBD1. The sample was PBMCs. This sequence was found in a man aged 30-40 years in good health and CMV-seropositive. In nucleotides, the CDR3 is TGCGCCAGCAGCCGAAACAGGGGCCCCTACGAGCAGTACTTC. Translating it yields CASSRNRGPYEQYF.